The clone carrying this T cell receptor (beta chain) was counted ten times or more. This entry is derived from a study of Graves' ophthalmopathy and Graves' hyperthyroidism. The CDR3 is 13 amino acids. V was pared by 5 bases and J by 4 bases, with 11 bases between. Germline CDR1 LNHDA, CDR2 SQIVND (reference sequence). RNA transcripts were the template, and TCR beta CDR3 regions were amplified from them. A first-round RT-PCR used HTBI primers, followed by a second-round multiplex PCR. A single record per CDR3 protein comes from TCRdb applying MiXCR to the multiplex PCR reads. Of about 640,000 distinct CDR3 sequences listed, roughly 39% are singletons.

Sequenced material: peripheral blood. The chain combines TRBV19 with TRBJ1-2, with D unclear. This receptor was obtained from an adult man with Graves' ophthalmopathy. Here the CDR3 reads CASSGASLYGYTF. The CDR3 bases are TGTGCCAGTAGTGGAGCCAGTCTCTATGGCTACACCTTC.